This T cell receptor beta chain was sequenced during a study of tumor and adjacent non-tumor tissue in lung cancer. Study-wide points: Top 100 clones took a larger repertoire share in normal lung.

With respect to this clonotype: The antigen is not known. A junction end diverges from the germline sequence, so it may reflect a read error.

The template was RNA from unsorted bulk tissue. More than 3 cm separated this lung sample from the edge of the tumor. A modified ARM-PCR protocol with three rounds of nested PCR amplified TCRbeta. One entry per CDR3 protein results from TCRdb running MiXCR on the multiplex PCR reads. The table records 80,000 to 130,000 distinct CDR3 sequences, about 62% of them present only once. Sequencing was done on a sample of distant non-tumor lung tissue. The source of this sequence is a man under 40 with non-small cell lung cancer.

The CDR3 sequence: CASSPNLYEQNF. In DNA form, the CDR3 reads TGTGCCAGCAGCCCCAATCTCTACGAGCAGAACTTC. The chain recombines TRBV7-8 with TRBJ2-7; D gene unclear. The CDR3 loop spans 12 amino acids. CDR1 is SGHVS, CDR2 FQNEAQ, per germline.